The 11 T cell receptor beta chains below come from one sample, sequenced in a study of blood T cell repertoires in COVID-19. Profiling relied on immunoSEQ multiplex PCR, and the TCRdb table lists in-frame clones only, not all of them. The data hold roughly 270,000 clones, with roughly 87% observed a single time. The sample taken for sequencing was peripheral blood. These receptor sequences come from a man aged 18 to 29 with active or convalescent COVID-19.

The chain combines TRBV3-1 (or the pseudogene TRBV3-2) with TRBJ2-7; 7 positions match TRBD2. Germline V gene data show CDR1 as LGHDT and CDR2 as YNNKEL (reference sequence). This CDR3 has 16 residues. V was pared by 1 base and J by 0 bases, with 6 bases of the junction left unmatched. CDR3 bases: TGTGCCAGCAGCCAAGGGACTAGTCATAGCTCCTACGAGCAGTACTTC. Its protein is CASSQGTSHSSYEQYF.

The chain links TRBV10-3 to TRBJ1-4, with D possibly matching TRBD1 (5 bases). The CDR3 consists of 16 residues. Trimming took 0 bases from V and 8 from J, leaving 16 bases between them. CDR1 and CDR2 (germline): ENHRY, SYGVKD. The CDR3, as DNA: TGTGCCATCAGTGAGTCTTTCGGCAGGGAATTCGAAAAACTGTTTTTT. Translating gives CAISESFGREFEKLFF.

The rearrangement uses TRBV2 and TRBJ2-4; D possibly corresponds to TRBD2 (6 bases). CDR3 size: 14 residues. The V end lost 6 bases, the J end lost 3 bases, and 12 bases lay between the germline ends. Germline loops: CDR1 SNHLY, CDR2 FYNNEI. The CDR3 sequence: CASRPRTNKNIQYF. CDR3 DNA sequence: TGTGCCAGCAGGCCTAGGACTAACAAAAACATTCAGTACTTC. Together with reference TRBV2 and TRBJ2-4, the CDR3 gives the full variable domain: EPEVTQTPSHQVTQMGQEVILRCVPISNHLYFYWYRQILGQKVEFLVSFYNNEISEKSEIFDDQFSVERPDGSNFTLKIRSTKLEDSAMYFCASRPRTNKNIQYFGAGTRLSVL.

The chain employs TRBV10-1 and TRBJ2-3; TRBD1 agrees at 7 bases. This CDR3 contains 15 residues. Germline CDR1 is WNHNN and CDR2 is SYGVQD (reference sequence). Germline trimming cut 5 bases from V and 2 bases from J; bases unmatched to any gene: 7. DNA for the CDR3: TGCGCCAGCAGTTGGCAGGGGGACCCCACAGATACGCAGTATTTT. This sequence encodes CASSWQGDPTDTQYF.

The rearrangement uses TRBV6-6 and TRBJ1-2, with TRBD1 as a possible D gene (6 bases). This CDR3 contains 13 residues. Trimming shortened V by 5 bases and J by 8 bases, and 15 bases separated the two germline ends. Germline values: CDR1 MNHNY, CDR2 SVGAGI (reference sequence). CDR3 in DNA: TGTGCCAGCAGTATTACAGGGCGCACGGGCTACACCTTC. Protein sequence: CASSITGRTGYTF.

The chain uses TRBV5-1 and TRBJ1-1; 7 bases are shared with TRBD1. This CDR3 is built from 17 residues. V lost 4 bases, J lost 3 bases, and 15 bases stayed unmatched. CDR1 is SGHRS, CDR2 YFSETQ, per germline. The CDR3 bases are TGCGCCAGCAGCCTATCCGGGACAGCCAGTTCTTACACTGAAGCTTTCTTT. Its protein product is CASSLSGTASSYTEAFF.

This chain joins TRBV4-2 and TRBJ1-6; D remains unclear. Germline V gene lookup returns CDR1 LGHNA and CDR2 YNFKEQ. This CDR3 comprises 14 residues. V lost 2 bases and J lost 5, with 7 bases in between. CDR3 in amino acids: CASSQSDNNSPLHF. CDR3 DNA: TGTGCCAGCAGCCAATCAGACAATAATTCACCCCTCCACTTT.

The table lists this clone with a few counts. The CDR3 protein is CASSLGVLALDTQYF. The CDR3 DNA reads as TGTGCCAGCAGCTTGGGCGTCCTAGCGCTAGATACGCAGTATTTT. This chain joins TRBV7-2 and TRBJ2-3, with a tentative D call TRBD2 (6 bases). The length of the CDR3 is 15 residues. Trimming took off 3 bases at V and 5 bases at J, with 15 bases between the two ends. Germline-derived CDR1 and CDR2 are SGHTA and FQGNSA.

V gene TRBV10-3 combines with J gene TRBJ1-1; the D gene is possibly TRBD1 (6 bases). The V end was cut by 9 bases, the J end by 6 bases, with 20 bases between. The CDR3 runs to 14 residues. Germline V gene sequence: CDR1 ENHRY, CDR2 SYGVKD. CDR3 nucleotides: TGTGCCATGGGTGAAACAGGGAGGGAGGCTGAAGCTTTCTTT. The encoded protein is CAMGETGREAEAFF.

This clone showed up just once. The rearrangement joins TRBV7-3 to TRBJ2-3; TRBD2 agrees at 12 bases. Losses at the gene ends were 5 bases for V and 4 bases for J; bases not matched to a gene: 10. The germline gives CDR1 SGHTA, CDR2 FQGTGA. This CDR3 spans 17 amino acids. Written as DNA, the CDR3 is TGTGCCAGCAGCCCTCCTAGCGGGGGGGCCAGAGCAGATACGCAGTATTTT. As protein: CASSPPSGGARADTQYF.

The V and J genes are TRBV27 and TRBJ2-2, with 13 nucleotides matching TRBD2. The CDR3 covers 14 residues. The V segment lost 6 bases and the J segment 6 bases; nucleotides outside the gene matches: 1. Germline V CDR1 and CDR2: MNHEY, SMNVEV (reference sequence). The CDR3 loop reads CASRLAGGAGELFF. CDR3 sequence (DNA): TGTGCCAGCAGACTAGCGGGGGGGGCCGGGGAGCTGTTTTTT.